The present entry profiles one T cell receptor (beta chain) with its context. As yet, its antigen is unknown. This sample stems from a study of T cell responses to AZD1222 COVID-19 vaccine. Study outcomes and limitations: Among vaccine-associated CD4 TCRs, coverage spanned spike, with dominance at 160-218 and 743-854. Seropositive status at baseline applied to only five to seven AZD1222 recipients. The donor group comprised mostly white British people and more females; the analysis possibly underestimated clonal diversity. Repertoire sampling occurred only after the peak T cell response.

The CDR3 runs 14 residues. Germline V gene sequence: CDR1 SGHDT, CDR2 YYEEEE. Trimming left V 1 base short and J 4 bases short, with 11 bases between. The protocol was immunoSEQ multiplex PCR, while the TCRdb copy is restricted to in-frame clones and leaves out a portion. The sample holds over 140,000 clones. The rearrangement joins TRBV5-6 to TRBJ1-1; tentative D call: TRBD1 (5 bases). The specimen sequenced was peripheral blood. The origin of this receptor is an adult in good health. CDR3 amino acids: CASSLPSGSTEAFF. CDR3 DNA sequence: TGTGCCAGCAGCTTGCCCTCAGGGAGCACTGAAGCTTTCTTT.